The 10 T cell receptor beta chains reported below all come from one sample, sequenced in a study of control samples from healthy donors and cancer patients. The table came from immunoSEQ multiplex PCR; TCRdb's copy has only in-frame clones and leaves some out. The sample includes around 100,000 clones, around nine tenths of them seen just once. The material sequenced was blood. These receptors originate from a human donor in good health. The donor label of this sample is uncertain.

The chain has TRBV30 and TRBJ1-6; D gene ambiguous. The CDR3 sequence is 15 residues long. The V and J ends lost 0 bases and 7 bases respectively, with 13 bases between them. Germline V CDR1 and CDR2: GTSNPN, SVGIG (reference sequence). The DNA for the CDR3 is TGTGCCTGGAGTGTGCCCATCTTCGGGAATTCACCCCTCCACTTT. Protein: CAWSVPIFGNSPLHF. The full variable domain, in which reference TRBV30 and TRBJ1-6 provide the parts outside the CDR3, is SQTIHQWPATLVQPVGSPLSLECTVEGTSNPNLYWYRQAAGRGLQLLFYSVGIGQISSEVPQNLSASRPQDRQFILSSKKLLLSDSGFYLCAWSVPIFGNSPLHFGNGTRLTVT.

V is TRBV18 and J is TRBJ2-7; 7 positions agree with TRBD1. This CDR3 region has 14 residues. J gave up 0 bases and V 5 bases, and 4 bases lay outside the gene matches. Germline V gene sequence: CDR1 KGHSH, CDR2 LQKENI. CDR3 in amino acids: CASSLYRGSYEQYF. CDR3 coding DNA: TGTGCCAGCTCATTATACAGGGGCTCCTACGAGCAGTACTTC. The complete variable domain, with remaining parts taken from reference TRBV18 and TRBJ2-7, reads NAGVMQNPRHLVRRRGQEARLRCSPMKGHSHVYWYRQLPEEGLKFMVYLQKENIIDESGMPKERFSAEFPKEGPSILRIQQVVRGDSAAYFCASSLYRGSYEQYFGPGTRLTVT.

The rearrangement joins TRBV24-1 to TRBJ2-1; D gene uncertain. The V and J ends lost 4 bases and 10 bases respectively, with 10 bases between them. From germline, CDR1 is KGHDR and CDR2 SFDVKD. CDR3 size: 12 residues. The CDR3 loop is CATSESTGEQFF. The CDR3 nucleotides are TGTGCCACCAGTGAGTCCACCGGGGAGCAGTTCTTC.

CDR3 sequence (DNA): TGTGCCTGGAGCAGGGAGGCAGGTAATCAGCCCCAGCATTTT. Translation gives CAWSREAGNQPQHF. The rearrangement joins TRBV30 to TRBJ1-5, with a tentative D call TRBD1 (5 bases). Germline lookup yields CDR1 GTSNPN and CDR2 SVGIG (reference sequence). The CDR3 is 14 residues long. The V end lost 3 bases, the J end lost 4 bases, and 13 bases lay between the germline ends.

This clone was recorded only once. The V and J genes are TRBV2 and TRBJ2-3; 7 bases are a match to TRBD1. CDR3 length: 14 residues. CDR1 SNHLY and CDR2 FYNNEI come from the germline V gene. Trimming at V came to 3 bases and at J to 2 bases, leaving 2 bases not matched to a gene. The CDR3 protein is CASSEGQYTDTQYF. DNA for the CDR3: TGTGCCAGCAGTGAGGGACAGTACACAGATACGCAGTATTTT.

The chain carries TRBV6-1 and TRBJ1-1; D gene uncertain. The germline gives CDR1 MNHNS, CDR2 SASEGT. The CDR3 runs 14 residues. V lost 6 bases to trimming and J lost 1 base, with 12 bases between them. In DNA form, the CDR3 reads TGTGCCAGCAGCATAAAAAAGGGGAACACTGAAGCTTTCTTT. This sequence encodes CASSIKKGNTEAFF.

The V gene is TRBV4-2, the J gene TRBJ1-6; the D gene is possibly TRBD1 (5 bases). Trimming stripped 0 bases from V and 6 bases from J, with 12 bases between. Germline CDR1 and CDR2: LGHNA and YNFKEQ. The CDR3 spans 16 residues. CDR3 coding DNA: TGTGCCAGCAGCCAAGACCGGGGGAGCCGTAATTCACCCCTCCACTTT. It yields the protein CASSQDRGSRNSPLHF.

The chain uses TRBV1 and TRBJ2-7; TRBD2, as called in the table, went unchecked against the DNA. TRBV1 constitutes a pseudogene. The CDR3 runs 16 residues. CDR3 DNA: TGCACCAGCAGCCCCTACCGAGGGGGGAGGGCCTACGAGCAGTACGTC. Amino acids: CTSSPYRGGRAYEQYV.

J is TRBJ1-4 and V is TRBV6-2 or TRBV6-3; possible D gene TRBD1, 5 bases. Looked up from germline, CDR1 is MNHEY and CDR2 is SVGEGT. V lost 2 bases, J lost 8 bases, and 15 bases lay in between. The CDR3 covers 15 residues. For the CDR3, the DNA is TGTGCCAGCAGTTACCAGGGTGGCGGAAAGGAAAAACTGTTTTTT. It yields the protein CASSYQGGGKEKLFF.

The gene calls are TRBV14 and TRBJ1-6; 7 bases line up with TRBD1. This CDR3 is built from 16 residues. V trimming: 3 bases; J trimming: 3 bases; junction bases outside the gene matches: 5. Germline assignment: CDR1 SGHDN and CDR2 FVKESK. CDR3 DNA: TGTGCCAGCAGCCATAACAGGGGTCTCTATAATTCACCCCTCCACTTT. This encodes CASSHNRGLYNSPLHF.